Sequencing of this T cell receptor beta chain was carried out in a study of T-cell reconstitution after alpha-beta-depleted transplantation in children. The study, taken as a whole, reports: Reportedly, alpha-beta T cells present about two months post-transplant originated from several hundred expanded clones of graft origin. There were some patients whose high TCRbeta diversity at day 60 came from surviving recipient T cells and thymic progenitors. T-cell counts and diversity were attributed mostly to newly produced T cells one year after transplant.

Unique molecular identifiers were built into the TCRbeta library. One entry per CDR3 protein, called by TCRdb with MiXCR from the PCR reads. The table lists 670,000 or so distinct CDR3 sequences, around 14% of them singletons, with roughly 0.84% in the top ten. The CDR3 spans 14 residues. Between the trimmed V and J ends, which lost 0 bases and 13 bases, there was a span of 16 bases. Per germline, CDR1 MGHRA and CDR2 YSYEKL. In regard to this clonotype: Its matching antigen is unknown.

This specimen was PBMCs, taken before TCRalphabeta/CD19-depleted stem cell transplant. The V gene is TRBV4-1, the J gene TRBJ2-1; D is possibly TRBD1 or TRBD2 (5 bases each). The clonotype originates from a girl aged 2 to 10 with congenital amegakaryocytic thrombocytopenia, due to receive a stem cell transplant. The CDR3, as DNA: TGCGCCAGCAGCCAAGAGGGGCTCCTGAGGGACCAGTTCTTC. It encodes CASSQEGLLRDQFF.